This T cell receptor (beta chain) was sequenced for a study of T-cell memory formation after mild COVID-19 (dated by TCRdb to the early 2020s). Background on the whole study: TCR sequence clusters from the two donors were largely donor specific. In two donors, T-cell clones that expanded and contracted after mild COVID-19 were tracked by sequencing TCRalpha and TCRbeta repertoires over time. The cohort was made up of two young adult volunteers, one female and one male, who were previously healthy. General study outcomes and caveats: Some responding clones were detected in pre-infection memory, which suggested that pre-existing cross-reactive memory T cells had joined the SARS-CoV-2 response. Only a couple of mild cases were covered by the study, and larger cohorts that include severe cases with pre-infection samples were considered necessary. SARS-CoV-2 specificity was not confirmed for the second-wave clones peaking on day 37. Balanced CD4/CD8 phenotypes were observed for clones contracting from day 15 to 85, whereas a bias towards CD4+ was observed for a second wave of clones expanding from day 15 to 37. Contracting CD4+ clones appeared mostly in the CM and EM memory subsets, whereas CD8+ clones were enriched in EMRA.

From its cysteine to its phenylalanine, the CDR3 spans 13 amino acids. Only CDR3 DNA remains: 39 bases, in frame from the first base. V lost 4 bases and J lost 8 bases, and the count of bases not matched to a germline gene is 3. CDR1 SGHTA and CDR2 FQGNSA are derived from the germline V gene. Sequencing took place on an Illumina NovaSeq 6000. TCRalpha and TCRbeta cDNA libraries were constructed by 5'RACE with constant-segment primers, with sample barcodes and unique molecular identifiers being introduced. Trizol reagent was used to extract RNA from every sample. Amplification of the libraries took two PCR steps, and the second step added a second sample barcode plus Illumina TruSeq adapters. Sequencing of libraries was performed on an Illumina NovaSeq with 2 x 150 bp paired-end reads. Regarding the original processing steps: With migec v1.2.7, reads were demultiplexed and then collapsed into UMI-guided consensus sequences. With mixcr v2.1.11, UMI consensuses were aligned to TRA and TRB V and J templates and assembled into clonotypes. Clonotypes were classified as expanded or contracted when called significant by both edgeR and NoisET, with noise models trained on biological replicates. For edgeR calls, a false discovery rate-adjusted p below 0.01 and a log2 fold-change threshold of 1 were applied. PCA with hierarchical clustering of max-normalized trajectories of the 1000 most abundant clonotypes was used as exploratory dynamics analysis. Separately sequenced CD4+ and CD8+ repertoires were used to assign a CD4 or CD8 phenotype to each responding clone. Using fastp at Q25 and MiXCR, TCRdb reprocessed the public reads and kept productive beta chains. Duplicate CDR3 protein sequences are folded into a single record with the most common DNA and genes. These V and J calls are TCRdb output, not the study's own analysis. Recorded for this sample are 100,000 to 150,000 distinct CDR3 sequences; about a sixth of them occurred a single time. Of the sample, around 4.8% is held by the ten largest clones.

This clonotype appeared a few times. Its antigen is unknown. Per-nucleotide qualities are absent, and no much larger clonotype sits a single base away. Ficoll-Paque density gradient centrifugation was used to isolate PBMCs. The sample comprised PBMCs or a T cell subset sorted from them (not recorded which). The TCR was taken from a man aged 18 to 29 who had mild COVID-19 (a few samples of this study predate the infection). The sample titles of this study are shuffled in the database, so cell type and time point are left out; the donor was told from shared clones. The chain joins TRBV7-2 to TRBJ1-2; 11 bases in the middle match TRBD1. In nucleotides, the sequence is TGTGCCAGCAGCTGGGACAGGGGGAAAGGCTACACCTTC. The translation is CASSWDRGKGYTF.